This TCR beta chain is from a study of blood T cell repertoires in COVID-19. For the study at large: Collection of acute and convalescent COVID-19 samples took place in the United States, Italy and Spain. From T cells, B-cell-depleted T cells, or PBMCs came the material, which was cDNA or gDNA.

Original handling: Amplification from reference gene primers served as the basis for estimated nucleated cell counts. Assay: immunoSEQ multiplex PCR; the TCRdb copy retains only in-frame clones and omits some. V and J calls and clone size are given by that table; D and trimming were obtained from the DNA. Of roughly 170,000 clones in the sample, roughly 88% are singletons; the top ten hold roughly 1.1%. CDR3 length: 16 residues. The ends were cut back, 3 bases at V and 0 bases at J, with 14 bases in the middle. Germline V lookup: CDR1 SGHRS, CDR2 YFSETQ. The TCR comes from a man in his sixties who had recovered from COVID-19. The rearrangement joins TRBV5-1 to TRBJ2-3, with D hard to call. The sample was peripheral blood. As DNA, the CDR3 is TGCGCCAGCAGCTCCAGACTGGCCTCTAGCACAGATACGCAGTATTTT. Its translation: CASSSRLASSTDTQYF. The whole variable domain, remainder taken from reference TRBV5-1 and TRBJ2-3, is KAGVTQTPRYLIKTRGQQVTLSCSPISGHRSVSWYQQTPGQGLQFLFEYFSETQRNKGNFPGRFSGRQFSNSRSEMNVSTLELGDSALYLCASSSRLASSTDTQYFGPGTRLTVL.